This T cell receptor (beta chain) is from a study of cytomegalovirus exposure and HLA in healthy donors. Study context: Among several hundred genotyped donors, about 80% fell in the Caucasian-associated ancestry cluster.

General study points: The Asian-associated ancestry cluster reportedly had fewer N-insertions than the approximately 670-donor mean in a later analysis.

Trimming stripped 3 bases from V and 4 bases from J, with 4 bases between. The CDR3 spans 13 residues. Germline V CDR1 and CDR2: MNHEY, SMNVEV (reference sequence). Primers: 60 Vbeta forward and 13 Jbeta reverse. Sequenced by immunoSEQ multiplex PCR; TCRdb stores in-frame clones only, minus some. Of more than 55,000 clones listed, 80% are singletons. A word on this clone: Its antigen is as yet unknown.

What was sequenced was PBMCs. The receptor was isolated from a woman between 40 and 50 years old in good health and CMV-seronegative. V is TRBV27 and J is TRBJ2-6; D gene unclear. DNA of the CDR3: TGTGCCAGCAGTTTTCTGGGGGCCAACGTCCTGACTTTC. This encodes CASSFLGANVLTF.